The 14 T cell receptor beta chains below were found in one sample sequenced in a study of T-cell reconstitution after alpha-beta-depleted transplantation in children. Using unique molecular identifiers, the investigators prepared the TCRbeta library. TCRdb processed the PCR reads anew with MiXCR; each CDR3 protein has one entry. This table holds fewer than 200,000 distinct CDR3 sequences, about 6.4% found once. Source: PBMCs from the stem cell graft donor, taken from the stem cell graft. All receptors come from a human donor who donated a stem cell graft to a child with Wiskott-Aldrich syndrome.

This clonotype was found many times. CDR3 sequence (DNA): TGCGCCAGCAGCCACCGGGACAAGGAGACCCAGTACTTC. Translated, it gives CASSHRDKETQYF. The chain carries TRBV4-3 and TRBJ2-5; TRBD1 might be the D (6 bases). Germline CDR1 LGHNA, CDR2 YSLEER. The V gene lost 3 bases and the J gene lost 5 bases, with 10 bases spanning the gap. The CDR3 has 13 amino acids.

This clonotype was seen only a few times. CDR3 amino acids: CASRPIASEQFF. As DNA, the CDR3 is TGTGCCAGCAGACCGATTGCGAGTGAGCAGTTCTTC. The chain uses TRBV6-1 and TRBJ2-1; D is uncertain. Germline loops: CDR1 MNHNS, CDR2 SASEGT. The length of the CDR3 is 12 residues. Trimming took 6 bases from V and 9 from J, leaving 12 bases between them.

At least ten counts were recorded for this clonotype. This chain links TRBV20-1 with TRBJ1-1; maybe TRBD1 (6 bases). Germline V lookup: CDR1 DFQATT, CDR2 SNEGSKA (reference sequence). Trimming pared 1 base from V and 6 bases from J, leaving 9 bases between. The CDR3 consists of 12 residues. The CDR3 loop is CSARGTVSEAFF. The CDR3 region has the DNA TGCAGTGCTAGAGGGACAGTGTCTGAAGCTTTCTTT.

This clonotype was detected many times. The chain is built from TRBV12-3 or TRBV12-4 and TRBJ1-2; a weak D match, TRBD1 (5 bases). V dropped 2 bases and J dropped 0 bases, with 10 bases sitting between them. This CDR3 has 15 residues. Written as DNA, the CDR3 is TGTGCCAGCAGTTTAACATCAGGGACTAACTATGGCTACACCTTC. Translated, it gives CASSLTSGTNYGYTF.

This sequence joins TRBV14 and TRBJ2-2; 7 bases map to TRBD1. Looked up from germline, CDR1 is SGHDN and CDR2 is FVKESK. The CDR3 runs to 18 residues. V trimming: 0 bases; J trimming: 2 bases; junction bases outside the gene matches: 9. CDR3 sequence (DNA): TGTGCCAGCAGCCAAGACGACGGGTGGACAGGCAACACCGGGGAGCTGTTTTTT. Encoded protein: CASSQDDGWTGNTGELFF.

At least ten counts were recorded for this clonotype. The gene calls are TRBV24-1 and TRBJ2-1; D unclear. The CDR3 loop spans 13 amino acids. With 3 bases removed from V and 5 bases from J, the gap between germline ends came to 7 bases. Germline CDR1 KGHDR, CDR2 SFDVKD. The CDR3: CATSDLENNEQFF. The CDR3 bases are TGTGCCACCAGTGATCTCGAAAACAATGAGCAGTTCTTC.

This clonotype was found many times. The rearrangement uses TRBV29-1 and TRBJ2-7, with D possibly being TRBD1 (6 bases). Trimming pared 6 bases from V and 8 bases from J, leaving 14 bases between. Germline CDR1 reads SQVTM; CDR2 reads ANQGSEA. The CDR3 covers 11 residues. The CDR3: CSVHTGTQQYF. CDR3 DNA sequence: TGCAGCGTCCATACAGGGACGCAGCAGTACTTC.

This clonotype has at least ten counts. The rearrangement uses TRBV6-6 and TRBJ1-1, with 10 nucleotides matching TRBD1. The V gene end was trimmed by 4 bases and the J gene end by 0 bases; junction bases not matched to a gene: 5. Germline CDR1 and CDR2: MNHNY and SVGAGI (reference sequence). The CDR3 extends over 16 amino acids. DNA for the CDR3: TGTGCCAGCAGTTCTGGGACAGGGGTCATGAACACTGAAGCTTTCTTT. Protein sequence: CASSSGTGVMNTEAFF.

This clonotype was detected many times. The chain joins TRBV12-3 or TRBV12-4 to TRBJ2-1; D may correspond to TRBD1 or TRBD2 (5 bases each). This CDR3 contains 15 residues. V was cut by 1 base and J by 3 bases, with 10 bases left in between. The CDR3 loop is CASSLGGVVYNEQFF. The CDR3 nucleotides read TGTGCCAGCAGTTTAGGAGGGGTGGTCTACAATGAGCAGTTCTTC.

About this clonotype: Relative to the germline gene, one junction end is altered; a read error may explain this. DNA for the CDR3: TGTGCCAGCAGTACTCAGAACCAAGGGACCCAGAACTTC. It encodes CASSTQNQGTQNF. The chain joins TRBV6-5 to TRBJ2-5; D may correspond to TRBD1 or TRBD2 (5 bases each). CDR1 and CDR2 from the germline V gene are MNHEY and SVGAGI. This CDR3 has 13 residues.

This clonotype was seen ten or more times. The V and J genes are TRBV7-8 and TRBJ1-4; D uncertain. V was trimmed by 1 base and J by 7 bases, leaving 10 bases between them. CDR3 length: 14 residues. Looked up from germline, CDR1 is SGHVS and CDR2 is FQNEAQ. DNA of the CDR3: TGTGCCAGCAGCTTAGACGGCGGCAGTGAAAAACTGTTTTTT. This codes for CASSLDGGSEKLFF.

The rearrangement joins TRBV4-2 to TRBJ1-3; 8 bases fit TRBD1. Germline CDR1 is LGHNA and CDR2 is YNFKEQ. With 4 bases clipped from V and 0 bases from J, the junction kept 5 bases outside the gene matches. The CDR3 is made up of 16 amino acids. CDR3 in DNA: TGTGCCAGCAGCCTCGGGACAGGAAACTCTGGAAACACCATATATTTT. Amino acids: CASSLGTGNSGNTIYF.

The sample holds many counts of this clonotype. This sequence joins TRBV29-1 and TRBJ1-2; 7 bases are shared with TRBD1. The CDR3 totals 14 residues. From germline, CDR1 is SQVTM and CDR2 ANQGSEA. V was clipped by 2 bases and J by 2 bases; unmatched bases: 5. The CDR3 here is CSVETRGKNYGYTF. The DNA for the CDR3 is TGCAGCGTTGAAACCAGGGGGAAAAACTATGGCTACACCTTC.

V is TRBV21-1 and J is TRBJ2-7. TRBV21-1 is a pseudogene segment. The CDR3 contains 8 residues. For the CDR3, the DNA is TGTGCCAGCAGCCTGACCGCATTC. This translates into CASSLTAF.